These 9 T cell receptor beta chains originate from one sample sequenced in a study of CD8+ T cells in alopecia areata. Reverse transcribed after extraction, RNA yielded cDNA as the sequencing template. Clones were read by immunoSEQ multiplex PCR, and TCRdb kept only the in-frame ones, dropping some. The sample has about 70,000 clones, about 44% seen once. Sequenced material: CD8+ T cells sorted from blood, taken at week 0. The receptors shown here come from a human donor with alopecia areata.

This clone was seen a single time. The gene calls are TRBV7-2 and TRBJ2-7, with a weak D call TRBD2 (6 bases). Per germline, CDR1 SGHTA and CDR2 FQGNSA. V shed 4 bases and J shed 2 bases, with 9 bases lying between them. The CDR3 contains 13 residues. CDR3 protein: CASSSPGAYEQYF. The CDR3 bases are TGTGCCAGCAGCTCACCGGGGGCCTACGAGCAGTACTTC.

This clone showed up just once. The chain uses TRBV11-2 and TRBJ2-7; 7 bases line up with TRBD2. The length of the CDR3 is 15 residues. Trimming removed 5 bases from V and 3 bases from J; junction bases left unmatched: 10. Germline CDR1 SGHAT, CDR2 FQNNGV. The CDR3 region has the DNA TGTGCCAGCAGCCACTCAAGGGGCGGGGGCTACGAGCAGTACTTC. Its protein is CASSHSRGGGYEQYF.

This clone was found a few times. The J gene is TRBJ2-3, the V gene TRBV2; D is uncertain. The germline gives CDR1 SNHLY, CDR2 FYNNEI. Deletions cut 10 bases from V and 0 bases from J, with 5 bases between. The CDR3 contains 11 residues. Written as DNA, the CDR3 is TGTGCCACCTATAGCACAGATACGCAGTATTTT. Protein sequence: CATYSTDTQYF.

The V gene is TRBV9, the J gene TRBJ2-5; D unresolved. This CDR3 has 11 amino acids. V lost 0 bases, J lost 3 bases, and 0 bases lay in between. Germline V gene data show CDR1 as SGDLS and CDR2 as YYNGEE. Here the CDR3 reads CASSVEETQYF. As DNA, the CDR3 is TGTGCCAGCAGCGTAGAAGAGACCCAGTACTTC.

This clone was counted between two and nine times. V usage is TRBV13 and J usage is TRBJ2-3; D is possibly TRBD2 (6 bases). The germline CDR1 and CDR2 sequences are PRHDT and FYEKMQ (reference sequence). V was pared by 5 bases and J by 6 bases, with 9 bases between. This CDR3 is 12 amino acids long. CDR3 loop: CASSPGGDTQYF. CDR3 DNA sequence: TGTGCCAGCAGCCCTGGAGGGGATACGCAGTATTTT.

This chain uses TRBV29-1 with TRBJ1-1, with a weak D call TRBD1 (6 bases). Deletions cut 6 bases from V and 0 bases from J, with 11 bases between. The CDR3 runs to 13 residues. CDR1 is SQVTM and CDR2 is ANQGSEA in the germline V gene. The CDR3 bases are TGCAGCGTCGACGACAGGATGAACACTGAAGCTTTCTTT. Encoded protein: CSVDDRMNTEAFF.

The chain couples TRBV29-1 to TRBJ2-7; possibly TRBD2 for D (5 bases). Germline V gene sequence: CDR1 SQVTM, CDR2 ANQGSEA. This CDR3 is built from 13 residues. V dropped 7 bases and J dropped 5 bases, with 18 bases sitting between them. CDR3 nucleotides: TGCAGCGCGAGGGTGGTTGGAATTCACGAGCAGTACTTC. It is translated as CSARVVGIHEQYF.

The chain carries TRBV30 and TRBJ2-1, with unresolved D. The V end was cut by 3 bases, the J end by 7 bases, with 13 bases between. Germline-derived CDR1 and CDR2 are GTSNPN and SVGIG (reference sequence). This CDR3 region has 13 residues. CDR3 DNA: TGTGCCTGGAGACGCCGCGTCGGGAATGAGCAGTTCTTC. As protein: CAWRRRVGNEQFF.

The chain has TRBV5-1 and TRBJ1-1; D not resolved. Germline lookup yields CDR1 SGHRS and CDR2 YFSETQ. V was shortened by 0 bases and J by 1 base, with 7 bases between the two germline ends. CDR3 length equals 14 residues. The CDR3 sequence is CASSLAGGNTEAFF. For the CDR3, the DNA is TGCGCCAGCAGCTTGGCAGGAGGGAACACTGAAGCTTTCTTT.